This TCR beta chain stems from a study of vaccination effects on CD4 cells after COVID-19. Method: immunoSEQ multiplex PCR; TCRdb's copy keeps in-frame clones and lacks some. The data show tens of thousands of clones, 78% seen once. Broader study findings: Long after vaccination, the clones induced by infection and by vaccine shrank markedly in size.

Comment on this clone: The target antigen is unknown.

Before sequencing took place, the ViraFEST assay used viral peptide pools to expand antigen-specific CD4+ T cells. A 10-day culture period preceded the isolation of CD4+ T cells. Vaccination of participants consisted of two doses of either the BNT162b2 or mRNA-1273 vaccine. Sample: CD4+ T cells from PBMCs cultured with HCoV-OC43 spike peptides, taken after COVID-19 vaccination. This sample's subset: HCoV-OC43 spike overlapping peptide pool stimulation. The receptor comes from a human donor who received a COVID-19 vaccine.

CDR3 sequence (DNA): TGTGCCAGCAGCTTACGGGAAGTTGGGGGGGTCGGATTTAATGAGCAGTTCTTC. It yields the protein CASSLREVGGVGFNEQFF. V usage is TRBV7-2 and J usage is TRBJ2-1; TRBD2 matches 7 bases. The V and J ends lost 2 bases and 7 bases, in that order; junction bases with no gene match: 17. Germline values: CDR1 SGHTA, CDR2 FQGNSA. This CDR3 spans 18 amino acids.